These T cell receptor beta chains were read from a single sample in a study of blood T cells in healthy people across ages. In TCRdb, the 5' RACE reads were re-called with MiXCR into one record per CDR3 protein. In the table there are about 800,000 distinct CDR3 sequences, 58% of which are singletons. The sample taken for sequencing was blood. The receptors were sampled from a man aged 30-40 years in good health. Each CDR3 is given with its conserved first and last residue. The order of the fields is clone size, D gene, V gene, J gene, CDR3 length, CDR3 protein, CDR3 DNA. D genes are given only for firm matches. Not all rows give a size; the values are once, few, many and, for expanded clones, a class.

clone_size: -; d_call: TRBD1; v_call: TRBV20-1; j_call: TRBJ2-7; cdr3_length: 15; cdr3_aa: CSARRRGQGLREQYF; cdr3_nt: TGCAGTGCTAGACGACGGGGACAGGGCTTAAGAGAGCAGTACTTC
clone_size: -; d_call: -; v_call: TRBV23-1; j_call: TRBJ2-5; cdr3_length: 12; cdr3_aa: CASTLGGGPQYF; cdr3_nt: TGCGCCAGCACCCTGGGAGGAGGGCCCCAGTACTTC
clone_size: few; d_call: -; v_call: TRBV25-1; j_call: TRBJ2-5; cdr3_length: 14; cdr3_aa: CASSDEEGEETQYF; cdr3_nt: TGTGCCAGCAGTGATGAGGAGGGGGAAGAGACCCAGTACTTC
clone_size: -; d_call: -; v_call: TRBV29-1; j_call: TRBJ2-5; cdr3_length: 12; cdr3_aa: CSVERQEETQYF; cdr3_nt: TGCAGCGTTGAACGACAGGAAGAGACCCAGTACTTC
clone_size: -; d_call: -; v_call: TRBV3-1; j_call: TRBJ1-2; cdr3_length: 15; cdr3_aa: CASSHDVGGLYGYTF; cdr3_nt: TGTGCCAGCAGCCACGATGTGGGCGGGCTGTATGGCTACACCTTC
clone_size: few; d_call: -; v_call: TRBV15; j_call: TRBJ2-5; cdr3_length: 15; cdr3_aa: CATSGDGKSWETQYF; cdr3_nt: TGTGCCACCAGCGGGGACGGGAAGAGTTGGGAGACCCAGTACTTC
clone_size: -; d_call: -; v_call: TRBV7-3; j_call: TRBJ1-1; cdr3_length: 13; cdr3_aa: CASSRTKEAEAFF; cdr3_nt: TGTGCCAGCAGCAGAACCAAGGAGGCTGAAGCTTTCTTT
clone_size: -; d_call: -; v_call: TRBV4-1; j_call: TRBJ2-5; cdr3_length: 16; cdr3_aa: CASSQLPGQTEETQYF; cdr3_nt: TGCGCCAGCAGCCAACTCCCCGGGCAGACAGAAGAGACCCAGTACTTC
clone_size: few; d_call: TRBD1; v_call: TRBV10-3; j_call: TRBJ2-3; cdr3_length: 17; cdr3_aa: CAITIYIPGQRTDTQYF; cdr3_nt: TGTGCCATCACCATATACATACCGGGACAGCGCACAGATACGCAGTATTTT
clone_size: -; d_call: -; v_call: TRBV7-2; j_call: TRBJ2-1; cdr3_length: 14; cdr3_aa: CASSLRPGGNEQFF; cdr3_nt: TGTGCCAGCAGCTTAAGGCCTGGGGGGAATGAGCAGTTCTTC